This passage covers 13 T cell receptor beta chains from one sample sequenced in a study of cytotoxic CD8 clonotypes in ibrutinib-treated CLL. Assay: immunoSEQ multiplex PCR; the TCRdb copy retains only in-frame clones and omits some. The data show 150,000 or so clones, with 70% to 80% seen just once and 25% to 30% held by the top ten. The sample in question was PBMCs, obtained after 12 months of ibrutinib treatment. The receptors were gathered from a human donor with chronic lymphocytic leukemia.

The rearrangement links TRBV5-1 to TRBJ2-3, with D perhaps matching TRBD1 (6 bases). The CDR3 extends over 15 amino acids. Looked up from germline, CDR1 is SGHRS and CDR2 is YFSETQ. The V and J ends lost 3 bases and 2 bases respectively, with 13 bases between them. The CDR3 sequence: CASSSTGPLTDTQYF. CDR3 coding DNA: TGCGCCAGCAGCTCCACAGGGCCGCTCACAGATACGCAGTATTTT.

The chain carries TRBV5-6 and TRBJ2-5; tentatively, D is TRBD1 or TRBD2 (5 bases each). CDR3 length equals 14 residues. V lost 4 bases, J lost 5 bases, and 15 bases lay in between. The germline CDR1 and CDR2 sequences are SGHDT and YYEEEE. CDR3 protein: CASSIGTAGETQYF. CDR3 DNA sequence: TGTGCCAGCAGCATTGGGACCGCCGGGGAGACCCAGTACTTC. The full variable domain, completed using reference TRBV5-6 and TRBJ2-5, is DAGVTQSPTHLIKTRGQQVTLRCSPKSGHDTVSWYQQALGQGPQFIFQYYEEEERQRGNFPDRFSGHQFPNYSSELNVNALLLGDSALYLCASSIGTAGETQYFGPGTRLLVL.

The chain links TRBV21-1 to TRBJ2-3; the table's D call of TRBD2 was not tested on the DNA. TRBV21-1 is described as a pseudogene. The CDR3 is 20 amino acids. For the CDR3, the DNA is TGTGCCAGCAGCAGGGCAGGCCGGGCTAGCGGGAAACAATACACAGATACGCAGTATTTT. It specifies CASSRAGRASGKQYTDTQYF.

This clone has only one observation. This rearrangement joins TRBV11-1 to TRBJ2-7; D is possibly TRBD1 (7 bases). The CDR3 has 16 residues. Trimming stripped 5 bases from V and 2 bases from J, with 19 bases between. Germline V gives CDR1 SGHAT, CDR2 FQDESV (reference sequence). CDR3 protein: CASSAGQTTLPYEQYF. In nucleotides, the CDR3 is TGTGCCAGCAGCGCGGGACAGACCACACTACCCTACGAGCAGTACTTC.

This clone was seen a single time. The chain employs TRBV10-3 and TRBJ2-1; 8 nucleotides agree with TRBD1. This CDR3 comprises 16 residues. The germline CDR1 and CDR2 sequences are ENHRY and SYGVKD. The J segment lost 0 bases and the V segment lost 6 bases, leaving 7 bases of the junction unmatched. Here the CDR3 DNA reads TGTGCCATCAGGACCGGGACAGGTGGCTCCTACAATGAGCAGTTCTTC. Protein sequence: CAIRTGTGGSYNEQFF.

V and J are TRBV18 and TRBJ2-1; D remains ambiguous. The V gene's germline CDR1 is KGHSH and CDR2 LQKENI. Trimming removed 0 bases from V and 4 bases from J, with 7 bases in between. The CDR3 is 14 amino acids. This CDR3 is CASSPPGRYNEQFF. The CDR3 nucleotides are TGTGCCAGCTCACCACCGGGTAGATACAATGAGCAGTTCTTC.

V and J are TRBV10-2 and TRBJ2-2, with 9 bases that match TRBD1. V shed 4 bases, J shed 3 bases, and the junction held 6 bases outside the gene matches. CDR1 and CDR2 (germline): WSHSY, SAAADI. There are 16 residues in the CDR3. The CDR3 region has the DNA TGCGCCAGCAGTGCGAACGACAGGGGGTACACCGGGGAGCTGTTTTTT. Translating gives CASSANDRGYTGELFF.

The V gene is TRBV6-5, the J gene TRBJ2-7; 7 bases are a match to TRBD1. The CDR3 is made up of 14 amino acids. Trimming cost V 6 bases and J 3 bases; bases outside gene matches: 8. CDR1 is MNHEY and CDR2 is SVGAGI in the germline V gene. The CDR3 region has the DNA TGTGCCAGCAGGGCCTGGGACAGTAACTACGAGCAGTACTTC. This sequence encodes CASRAWDSNYEQYF.

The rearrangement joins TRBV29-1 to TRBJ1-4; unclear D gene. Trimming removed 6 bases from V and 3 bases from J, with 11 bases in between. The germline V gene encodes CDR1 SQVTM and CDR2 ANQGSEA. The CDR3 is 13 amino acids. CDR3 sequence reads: CSVNSGANEKLFF. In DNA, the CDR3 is TGCAGCGTGAACTCCGGGGCTAATGAAAAACTGTTTTTT.

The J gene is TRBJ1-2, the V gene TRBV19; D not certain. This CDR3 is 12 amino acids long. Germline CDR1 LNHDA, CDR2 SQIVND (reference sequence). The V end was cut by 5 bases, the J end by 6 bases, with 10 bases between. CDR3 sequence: CASSPPGDGYTF. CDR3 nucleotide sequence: TGTGCCAGTAGTCCCCCGGGCGATGGCTACACCTTC.

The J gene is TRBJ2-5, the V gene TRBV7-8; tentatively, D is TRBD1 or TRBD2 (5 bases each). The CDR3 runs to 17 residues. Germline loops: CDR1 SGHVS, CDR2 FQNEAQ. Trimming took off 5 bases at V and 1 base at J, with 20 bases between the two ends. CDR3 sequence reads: CASSTVGGVFRQETQYF. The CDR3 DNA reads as TGTGCCAGCAGCACAGTTGGGGGAGTGTTCCGCCAAGAGACCCAGTACTTC.

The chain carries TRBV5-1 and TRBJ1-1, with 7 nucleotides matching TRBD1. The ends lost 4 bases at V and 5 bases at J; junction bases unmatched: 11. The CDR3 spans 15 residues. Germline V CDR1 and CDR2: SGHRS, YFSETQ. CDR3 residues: CASSPEGGRGTEAFF. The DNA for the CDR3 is TGCGCCAGCAGCCCGGAAGGGGGCAGAGGGACTGAAGCTTTCTTT.

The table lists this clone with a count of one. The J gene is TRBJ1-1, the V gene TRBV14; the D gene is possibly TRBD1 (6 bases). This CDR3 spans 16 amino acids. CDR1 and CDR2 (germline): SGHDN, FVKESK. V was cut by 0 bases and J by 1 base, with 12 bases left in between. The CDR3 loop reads CASSQEWGAKNTEAFF. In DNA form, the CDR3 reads TGTGCCAGCAGCCAAGAATGGGGGGCGAAGAACACTGAAGCTTTCTTT.